This TCR beta chain was captured by sequencing in a study of T cell responses to AZD1222 COVID-19 vaccine (TCRdb year 2021). General notes on the study: TCR sequencing covered more than 230 trial participants: approximately 200 given two doses of AZD1222 and about 26 given two doses of MenACWY control vaccine. Enrollment into the trials was organized by age into subgroups of 18-55, 56-69 and 70-plus years, and those subgroups contained roughly 150, 30 and 60 TCR-sequenced participants, respectively.

Turning to this clone: It has no known antigen specificity. Base qualities are not provided; no much larger clone lies one nucleotide away.

The time point label on this specimen signifies: about 28 days (+/-7) after the second vaccine dose. AZD1222 recipients given second doses at about 4 weeks or at about 12 weeks were pooled, since spike-specific TCR depth and breadth were not found to differ between the two schedules. Vaccinee samples came from UK trials COV001 and COV002, including a single-blind randomized controlled phase 2/3 trial of AZD1222 (ChAdOx1 nCoV-19) in healthy adults. Trial participant PBMC samples were collected at day 0 and day 28 after the second dose for TCRbeta chain sequencing. Trimming removed 6 bases from V and 4 bases from J; the gene matches leave 5 bases unexplained. Reading from cysteine to phenylalanine, the CDR3 counts 14 amino acids. The retained sequence is limited to the CDR3, 42 bases, with the frame set at the first base. CDR1 and CDR2 (MNHEY, SMNVEV) derive from the germline V gene (reference sequence).

What the work shows at the level of the full study, not this receptor alone: Nearly half of unique spike-specific TCRs reportedly recognized epitopes outside regions mutated in the B.1.351 and B.1.1.7 variants. Vaccine-associated CD4 TCRs spanned the whole spike protein, with dominant responses in regions 160-218 and 743-854. Conclusions about previously exposed vaccinees are limited because only five to seven AZD1222 recipients were SARS-CoV-2 seropositive at baseline. In the small 56-69-year group, the increase in depth fell short of significance, most likely because of low power. Because no day 14 peak-response samples were available, repertoires were characterized only after the peak T cell response. Participants were mostly white British and included more females than males, and it was suggested by the authors that clonal diversity may have been underestimated. Spike-specific TCR breadth and depth rose significantly after two AZD1222 doses compared with day 0 and with MenACWY recipients.

The CDR3 regions of human TCRbeta chains were analyzed by immunosequencing. Turning to the authors' computational methods: TCRs in the repertoires were matched against a reference library of SARS-CoV-2-specific TCRs that had been generated with the MIRA antigen-specificity platform. Breadth was defined as the fraction of unique TCRs that were SARS-CoV-2-associated, and depth was defined as the fraction of total T cells that were SARS-CoV-2-associated. Each spike-specific TCR was assigned to its reactive spike region and to a CD4 or CD8 class using the MIRA data. Log10-transformed breadth and depth values were compared by one-way ANOVA with Sidak's multiple comparisons tests. Drawn from immuneACCESS, this table holds only the in-frame rearrangements with V and J called that TCRdb kept. Clones are partly lost; checked studies trace under half to an unresolved V gene and leave the rest unexplained. V and J calls and clone size come straight from that table; D and trimming were deduced from the DNA. The sample includes roughly 200,000 clones, with approximately 91% observed a single time. The ten largest account for 1.7% of the sample.

This receptor chain uses TRBV27 and TRBJ2-1; TRBD2 fits 8 bases in the junction. The sequence derives from an adult who received the AZD1222 COVID-19 vaccine. Material: peripheral blood, obtained 28 days after the second AZD1222 dose. CDR3 loop: CASSKRELYNEQFF. The DNA is as follows: TGTGCCAGCAGCAAGCGGGAGCTGTACAATGAGCAGTTCTTC.